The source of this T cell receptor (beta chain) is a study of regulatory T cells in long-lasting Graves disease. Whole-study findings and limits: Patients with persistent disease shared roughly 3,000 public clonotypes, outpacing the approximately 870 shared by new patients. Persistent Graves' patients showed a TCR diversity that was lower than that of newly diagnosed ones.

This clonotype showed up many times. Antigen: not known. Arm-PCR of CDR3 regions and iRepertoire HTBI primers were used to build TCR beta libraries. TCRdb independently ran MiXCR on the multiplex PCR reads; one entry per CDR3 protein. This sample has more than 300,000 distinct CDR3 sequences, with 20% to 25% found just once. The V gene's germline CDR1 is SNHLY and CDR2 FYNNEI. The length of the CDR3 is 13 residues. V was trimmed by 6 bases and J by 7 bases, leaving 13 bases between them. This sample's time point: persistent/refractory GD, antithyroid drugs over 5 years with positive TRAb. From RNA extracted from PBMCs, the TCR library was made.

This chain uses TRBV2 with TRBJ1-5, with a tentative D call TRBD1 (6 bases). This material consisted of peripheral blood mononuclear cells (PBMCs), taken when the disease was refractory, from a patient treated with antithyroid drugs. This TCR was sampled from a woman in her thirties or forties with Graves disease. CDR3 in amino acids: CASSNQGIQPQHF. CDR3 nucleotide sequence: TGTGCCAGCAGCAACCAGGGGATCCAGCCCCAGCATTTT.